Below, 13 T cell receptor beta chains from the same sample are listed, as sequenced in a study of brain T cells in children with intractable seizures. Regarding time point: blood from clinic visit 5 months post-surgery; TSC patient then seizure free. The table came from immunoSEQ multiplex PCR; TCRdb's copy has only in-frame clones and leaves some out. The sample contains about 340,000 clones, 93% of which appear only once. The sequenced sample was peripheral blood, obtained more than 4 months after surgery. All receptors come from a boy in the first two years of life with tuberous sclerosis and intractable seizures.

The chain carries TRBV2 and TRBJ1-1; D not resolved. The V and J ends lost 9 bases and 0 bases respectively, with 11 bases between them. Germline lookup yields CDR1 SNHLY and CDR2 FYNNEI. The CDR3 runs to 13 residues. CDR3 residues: CARLGQLNTEAFF. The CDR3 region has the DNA TGTGCCAGGCTCGGGCAGTTGAACACTGAAGCTTTCTTT.

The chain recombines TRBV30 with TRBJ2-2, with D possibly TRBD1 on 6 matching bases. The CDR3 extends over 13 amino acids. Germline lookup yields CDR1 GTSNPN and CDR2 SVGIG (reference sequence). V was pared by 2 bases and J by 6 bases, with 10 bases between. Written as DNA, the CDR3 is TGTGCCTGGAGTCGGACAGATCCCGGGGAGCTGTTTTTT. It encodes CAWSRTDPGELFF.

CDR3 amino acids: CASSLGFNYGYTF. The CDR3 nucleotides read TGTGCCAGCAGCTTAGGGTTTAACTATGGCTACACCTTC. The V gene is TRBV13, the J gene TRBJ1-2; the D is unclear. Germline CDR1 PRHDT, CDR2 FYEKMQ (reference sequence). CDR3 length: 13 residues. The germline V and J ends were trimmed by 0 bases and 1 base, with 3 bases remaining between them.

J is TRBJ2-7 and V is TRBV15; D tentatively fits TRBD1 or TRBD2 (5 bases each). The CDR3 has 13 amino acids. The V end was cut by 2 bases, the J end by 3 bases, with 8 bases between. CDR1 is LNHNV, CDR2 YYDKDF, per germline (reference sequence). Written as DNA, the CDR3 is TGTGCCACCAGCAGAACAGGAGGCTACGAGCAGTACTTC. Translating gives CATSRTGGYEQYF.

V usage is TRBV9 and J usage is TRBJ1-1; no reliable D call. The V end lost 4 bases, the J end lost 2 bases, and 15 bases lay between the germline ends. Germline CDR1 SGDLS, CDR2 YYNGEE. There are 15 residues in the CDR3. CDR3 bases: TGTGCCAGCAGCTTAGGTCCCTGGGGAAACACTGAAGCTTTCTTT. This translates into CASSLGPWGNTEAFF.

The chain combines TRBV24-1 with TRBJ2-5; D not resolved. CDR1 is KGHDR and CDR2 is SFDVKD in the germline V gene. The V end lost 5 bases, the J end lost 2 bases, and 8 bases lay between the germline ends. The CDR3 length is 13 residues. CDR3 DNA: TGTGCCACCAGTGCTGCGTCACAAGAGACCCAGTACTTC. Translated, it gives CATSAASQETQYF.

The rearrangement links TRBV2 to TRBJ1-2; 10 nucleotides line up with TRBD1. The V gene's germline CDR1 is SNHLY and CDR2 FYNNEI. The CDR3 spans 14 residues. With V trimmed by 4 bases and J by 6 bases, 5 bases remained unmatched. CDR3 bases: TGTGCCAGCAGTGGGGACAGGGGCTCTAATGGCTACACCTTC. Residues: CASSGDRGSNGYTF.

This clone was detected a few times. This CDR3 is CASSPNPQGAAIQPQHF. Here the CDR3 DNA reads TGTGCCAGCAGCCCAAACCCACAGGGGGCGGCAATTCAGCCCCAGCATTTT. V is TRBV4-2 and J is TRBJ1-5, with 9 bases that match TRBD1. Germline CDR1 LGHNA, CDR2 YNFKEQ. CDR3 length: 17 amino acids. J was trimmed by 6 bases and V by 4 bases; bases with no gene match: 13.

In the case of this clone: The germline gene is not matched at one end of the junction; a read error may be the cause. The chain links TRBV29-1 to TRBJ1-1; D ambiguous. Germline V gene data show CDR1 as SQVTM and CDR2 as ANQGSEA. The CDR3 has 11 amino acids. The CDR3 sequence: CSVSENTGAFF. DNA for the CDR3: TGCAGCGTATCGGAGAACACTGGAGCTTTCTTT.

CDR3 region: CASSLSWTGGLNGYTF. The CDR3 nucleotides are TGTGCCAGCAGCTTATCGTGGACAGGGGGTCTGAATGGCTACACCTTC. The gene calls are TRBV11-2 and TRBJ1-2; 10 positions match TRBD1. The germline V gene encodes CDR1 SGHAT and CDR2 FQNNGV. Trimming at V came to 2 bases and at J to 6 bases, leaving 9 bases not matched to a gene. The CDR3 has 16 residues.

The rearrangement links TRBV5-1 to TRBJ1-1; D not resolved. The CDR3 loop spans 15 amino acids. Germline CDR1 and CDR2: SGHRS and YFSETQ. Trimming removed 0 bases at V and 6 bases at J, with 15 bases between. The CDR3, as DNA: TGCGCCAGCAGCTTGGCCAGTTTTCTCCAGGCTGAAGCTTTCTTT. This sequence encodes CASSLASFLQAEAFF. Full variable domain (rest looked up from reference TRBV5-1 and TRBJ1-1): KAGVTQTPRYLIKTRGQQVTLSCSPISGHRSVSWYQQTPGQGLQFLFEYFSETQRNKGNFPGRFSGRQFSNSRSEMNVSTLELGDSALYLCASSLASFLQAEAFFGQGTRLTVV.

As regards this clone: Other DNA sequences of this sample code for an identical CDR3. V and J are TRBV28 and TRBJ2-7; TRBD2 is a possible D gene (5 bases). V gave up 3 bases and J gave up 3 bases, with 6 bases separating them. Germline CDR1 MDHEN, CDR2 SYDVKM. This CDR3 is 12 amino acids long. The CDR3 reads CASSLGSYEQYF. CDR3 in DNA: TGTGCCAGCAGTTTGGGGAGCTACGAGCAGTACTTC.

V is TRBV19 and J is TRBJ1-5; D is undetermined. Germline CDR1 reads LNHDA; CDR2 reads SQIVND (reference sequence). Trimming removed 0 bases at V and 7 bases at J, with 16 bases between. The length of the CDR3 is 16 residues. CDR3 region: CASSIDPLERGQPQHF. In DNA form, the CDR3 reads TGTGCCAGTAGTATAGATCCCCTCGAACGTGGGCAGCCCCAGCATTTT.